Each of the 12 T cell receptor beta chains below was sequenced from the same sample in a study of blood T cell repertoires in COVID-19. Clones were read by immunoSEQ multiplex PCR, and TCRdb kept only the in-frame ones, dropping some. The sample shows approximately 70,000 clones, approximately 84% of them seen only once. Sequencing input: peripheral blood. The receptors were gathered from a woman aged 55-69 years with acute or convalescent COVID-19.

The chain is built from TRBV21-1 and TRBJ2-7; the D call in the table, TRBD1, was not verified against the DNA. TRBV21-1 is a pseudogene segment. This CDR3 has 18 residues. The CDR3 DNA is TGTGCCAGCAGCAAAAAGTCGACACCGGGACAGGGGACAGGCGAGCAGTACTTC. It codes for CASSKKSTPGQGTGEQYF.

The J gene is TRBJ2-3, the V gene TRBV24-1, with 12 bases that match TRBD2. The CDR3 is 16 amino acids. V dropped 1 base and J dropped 3; count of bases not matched to a gene: 1. Germline values: CDR1 KGHDR, CDR2 SFDVKD. The CDR3 is CATSDFGTSGTDTQYF. In DNA form, the CDR3 reads TGTGCCACCAGTGATTTTGGGACTAGCGGGACAGATACGCAGTATTTT.

The rearrangement joins TRBV14 to TRBJ2-3; 9 positions match TRBD2. Germline V gene lookup returns CDR1 SGHDN and CDR2 FVKESK. The V and J ends lost 3 bases and 5 bases, in that order; junction bases with no gene match: 3. CDR3 size: 14 residues. The CDR3 region is CASSHSGGRDTQYF. The CDR3 nucleotides read TGTGCCAGCAGCCATAGCGGGGGTAGAGATACGCAGTATTTT.

As DNA, the CDR3 is TGTGCCAGCAGTGACCAGACAGGGGGGGGCGAAAAACTGTTTTTT. Translation: CASSDQTGGGEKLFF. This chain uses TRBV6-1 with TRBJ1-4; 9 bases map to TRBD1. The CDR3 runs 15 residues. The V and J ends lost 3 bases and 8 bases, in that order; junction bases with no gene match: 7. CDR1 and CDR2 from the germline V gene are MNHNS and SASEGT.

The V call is TRBV9, the J call TRBJ1-1; 7 bases line up with TRBD1. The CDR3 loop spans 14 amino acids. Looked up from germline, CDR1 is SGDLS and CDR2 is YYNGEE. The ends lost 4 bases at V and 3 bases at J; junction bases unmatched: 6. The CDR3 is CASSIRGADTEAFF. In nucleotides, the CDR3 is TGTGCCAGCAGCATCAGGGGGGCGGACACTGAAGCTTTCTTT.

The chain is built from TRBV5-1 and TRBJ2-2, with a tentative D call TRBD2 (6 bases). The CDR3 extends over 17 amino acids. Deletions cut 0 bases from V and 6 bases from J, with 18 bases between. Germline V gene sequence: CDR1 SGHRS, CDR2 YFSETQ. The CDR3 bases are TGCGCCAGCAGCTTGGCGGCGGGGACGGGATTCTCCGGGGAGCTGTTTTTT. This gives the protein CASSLAAGTGFSGELFF.

V usage is TRBV5-1 and J usage is TRBJ1-5, with D possibly being TRBD1 (6 bases). V lost 4 bases and J lost 0, with 14 bases in between. The germline CDR1 and CDR2 sequences are SGHRS and YFSETQ. The CDR3 sequence is 16 residues long. The CDR3 DNA sequence: TGCGCCAGCAGCCCCTTTGGACAGACTAGCAATCAGCCCCAGCATTTT. Residues: CASSPFGQTSNQPQHF.

The rearrangement joins TRBV7-9 to TRBJ1-2; TRBD1 matches at 10 bases. Looked up from germline, CDR1 is SEHNR and CDR2 is FQNEAQ (reference sequence). CDR3 size: 14 residues. V trimming: 5 bases; J trimming: 6 bases; junction bases outside the gene matches: 6. The CDR3 spells CASSPSGQGNGYTF. In DNA, the CDR3 is TGTGCCAGCAGCCCATCGGGACAGGGGAATGGCTACACCTTC.

This clone has only a few counts. The chain is built from TRBV10-3 and TRBJ1-5, with TRBD1 as a possible D gene (5 bases). V was clipped by 10 bases and J by 0 bases, with 16 bases between them. The germline V gene encodes CDR1 ENHRY and CDR2 SYGVKD. This CDR3 contains 15 residues. The CDR3 loop is CASREPGVSNQPQHF. CDR3 DNA sequence: TGTGCCAGCAGAGAACCGGGGGTTAGCAATCAGCCCCAGCATTTT.

The rearrangement uses TRBV19 and TRBJ1-1, with D unresolved. CDR1 LNHDA and CDR2 SQIVND come from the germline V gene (reference sequence). Trimming shortened V by 6 bases and J by 7 bases, and 15 bases separated the two germline ends. This CDR3 is 13 amino acids long. The CDR3 protein is CASRIAGLGEAFF. The CDR3 DNA follows: TGTGCCAGTAGAATCGCGGGTTTGGGTGAAGCTTTCTTT.

This clone was detected only once. The chain links TRBV4-1 to TRBJ1-1; TRBD1 aligns across 7 bases. With V trimmed by 0 bases and J by 5 bases, 6 bases remained unmatched. The CDR3 sequence is 15 residues long. The germline gives CDR1 MGHRA, CDR2 YSYEKL. The CDR3: CASSQEQGSETEAFF. CDR3 coding DNA: TGCGCCAGCAGCCAAGAACAGGGGTCGGAAACTGAAGCTTTCTTT.

V is TRBV5-5 and J is TRBJ2-6, with TRBD1 matching 9 bases. The length of the CDR3 is 17 residues. Germline assignment: CDR1 SGHKS and CDR2 YYEKEE (reference sequence). V lost 4 bases, J lost 0 bases, and 5 bases stayed unmatched. CDR3 DNA: TGTGCCAGCAGCCCCGGGACAGGGTACTCTGGGGCCAACGTCCTGACTTTC. Residues: CASSPGTGYSGANVLTF.